This entry lists 16 T cell receptor beta chains sequenced from one sample in a study of regulatory T cells in long-lasting Graves disease. Arm-PCR with iRepertoire HTBI primers amplified the CDR3 regions for these TCR beta libraries. TCRdb called the multiplex PCR reads again in MiXCR, with one record for every CDR3 protein. The sample has hundreds of thousands of distinct CDR3 sequences; 15% to 18% are singletons. Time point here: newly diagnosed GD, antithyroid drugs for less than 3 months. PBMC RNA was the source of the TCR library. Sequences were derived from peripheral blood mononuclear cells (PBMCs), sampled at new diagnosis, from a patient treated with antithyroid drugs. These receptors were taken from a female donor with Graves disease.

The DNA of the CDR3 is TGTGCCAGCAGCCAACCCCCTACCTACGAGCAGTACTTC. This encodes CASSQPPTYEQYF. The gene calls are TRBV2 and TRBJ2-7; D not resolved. With 6 bases removed from V and 2 bases from J, the gap between germline ends came to 11 bases. Germline values: CDR1 SNHLY, CDR2 FYNNEI. The CDR3 consists of 13 residues.

The chain couples TRBV7-9 to TRBJ2-2; TRBD1 might be the D (5 bases). The CDR3 runs to 16 residues. Per germline, CDR1 SEHNR and CDR2 FQNEAQ (reference sequence). The V end was cut by 0 bases, the J end by 7 bases, with 15 bases between. The CDR3 coding sequence is TGTGCCAGCAGCTTAGCGGTGACAGATCGAGGCGGGGAGCTGTTTTTT. As protein: CASSLAVTDRGGELFF.

The rearrangement uses TRBV7-2 and TRBJ2-7, with a tentative D call TRBD1 (6 bases). The J call may be incorrect, as the DNA end agrees better with TRBJ2-5. This CDR3 region has 12 residues. The germline V gene has CDR1 SGHTA and CDR2 FQGNSA. CDR3 residues: CASSQGRETQYF. CDR3 DNA: TGTGCCAGCAGCCAGGGGCGGGAGACCCAGTACTTC.

This clonotype has just a few counts. A much more abundant neighbour one base away suggests this may be a read error. This chain links TRBV7-2 with TRBJ2-3, with 9 bases fitting TRBD2. The DNA end lines up better with TRBJ2-5; the J call may be wrong. The CDR3 runs 14 residues. Germline-derived CDR1 and CDR2 are SGHTA and FQGNSA. CDR3 protein: CACSNSGSMETQYF. The CDR3 region has the DNA TGTGCCTGCAGCAATAGCGGGAGCATGGAGACCCAGTACTTC.

This clonotype was detected many times. J is TRBJ1-2 and V is TRBV2; 10 bases are a match to TRBD1. The CDR3 has 16 amino acids. V dropped 4 bases and J dropped 1; count of bases not matched to a gene: 6. CDR1 is SNHLY, CDR2 FYNNEI, per germline. The CDR3 region is CASSAGTGEDNYGYTF. CDR3 nucleotides: TGTGCCAGCAGTGCCGGGACAGGGGAGGATAACTATGGCTACACCTTC.

This clonotype was picked up many times. The rearrangement links TRBV2 to TRBJ2-3, with a weak D call TRBD2 (6 bases). This CDR3 is 13 amino acids long. Germline V gene sequence: CDR1 SNHLY, CDR2 FYNNEI. Trimming took 6 bases from V and 0 from J, leaving 7 bases between them. The CDR3 sequence is CASREGSTDTQYF. CDR3 bases: TGTGCCAGCAGGGAGGGTAGCACAGATACGCAGTATTTT.

This clonotype was picked up a small number of times. V gene TRBV20-1 combines with J gene TRBJ1-5; the D gene is possibly TRBD1 (5 bases). Per the germline V gene, CDR1 is DFQATT and CDR2 is SNEGSKA (reference sequence). This CDR3 region has 15 residues. V shed 6 bases and J shed 2 bases, with 17 bases lying between them. The CDR3: CSARMERGGNQPQHF. Here the CDR3 DNA reads TGCAGTGCCCGCATGGAGCGAGGGGGCAATCAGCCCCAGCATTTT.

This clonotype has more than one count but fewer than ten. The chain couples TRBV5-1 to TRBJ2-5; 7 bases line up with TRBD1. The J segment lost 1 base and the V segment lost 3 bases, leaving 3 bases of the junction unmatched. In germline, CDR1 is SGHRS, CDR2 YFSETQ. There are 14 residues in the CDR3. The CDR3 bases are TGCGCCAGCAGCTCACAGGGGATCCAAGAGACCCAGTACTTC. Its protein product is CASSSQGIQETQYF.

This clonotype was counted many times. The gene calls are TRBV3-1 and TRBJ1-2; D unresolved. Germline V gene sequence: CDR1 LGHDT, CDR2 YNNKEL (reference sequence). V shed 1 base and J shed 6 bases, with 3 bases lying between them. The CDR3 covers 11 residues. For the CDR3, the DNA is TGTGCCAGCAGCCAAGTGGATGGCTACACCTTC. Protein product: CASSQVDGYTF.

This clonotype appeared many times. The chain is built from TRBV28 and TRBJ2-1; 8 bases are shared with TRBD2. The CDR3 covers 15 residues. CDR1 is MDHEN and CDR2 is SYDVKM in the germline V gene. V lost 5 bases and J lost 0; bases outside the gene matches: 3. For the CDR3, the DNA is TGTGCCAGCAGTCCGGGGGGGAGCTCCTACAATGAGCAGTTCTTC. It yields the protein CASSPGGSSYNEQFF.

In this sample, this clonotype turned up many times. The chain uses TRBV7-8 and TRBJ1-4; no reliable D call. Germline V gene sequence: CDR1 SGHVS, CDR2 FQNEAQ. V lost 1 base to trimming and J lost 8 bases, with 8 bases between them. The length of the CDR3 is 13 residues. The CDR3 spells CASSLGHAEKLFF. The CDR3 DNA sequence: TGTGCCAGCAGCTTAGGTCATGCCGAAAAACTGTTTTTT.

The table lists this clonotype with many counts. This chain joins TRBV7-6 and TRBJ2-7; 10 bases match TRBD2. With V trimmed by 6 bases and J by 2 bases, 4 bases remained unmatched. The V gene's germline CDR1 is SGHVS and CDR2 FNYEAQ. The CDR3 is 14 residues long. The CDR3: CASRRTSGTYEQYF. The CDR3 DNA reads as TGTGCCAGCAGACGGACTAGCGGAACCTACGAGCAGTACTTC.

This sequence joins TRBV20-1 and TRBJ2-7; D is perhaps TRBD1 or TRBD2 (5 bases each). V was shortened by 4 bases and J by 5 bases, with 21 bases between the two germline ends. Germline-derived CDR1 and CDR2 are DFQATT and SNEGSKA (reference sequence). This CDR3 comprises 15 residues. In nucleotides, the CDR3 is TGCAGTGCTAAAACTTATTACCGGGACGCCAACGAGCAGTACTTC. Translated: CSAKTYYRDANEQYF.

This clonotype came up many times. V usage is TRBV28 and J usage is TRBJ1-4; TRBD1 is a possible D gene (6 bases). The V gene's germline CDR1 is MDHEN and CDR2 SYDVKM. V lost 5 bases, J lost 10 bases, and 23 bases lay in between. CDR3 length equals 16 residues. This CDR3 is CASSLYVSGGALKLFF. The CDR3 nucleotides are TGTGCCAGCAGTCTATACGTCTCGGGGGGCGCTTTAAAACTGTTTTTT.

This clonotype was seen many times. The chain joins TRBV4-1 to TRBJ1-2; 8 nucleotides line up with TRBD1. In germline, CDR1 is MGHRA, CDR2 YSYEKL. With V trimmed by 4 bases and J by 5 bases, 9 bases remained unmatched. This CDR3 has 15 residues. DNA of the CDR3: TGCGCCAGCAGCCCCGGGACAGGACAGAAGTATGGCTACACCTTC. Its protein is CASSPGTGQKYGYTF.

At least ten counts were recorded for this clonotype. The chain has TRBV4-2 and TRBJ2-2; D gene ambiguous. The ends were cut back, 0 bases at V and 4 bases at J, with 15 bases in the middle. Per the germline V gene, CDR1 is LGHNA and CDR2 is YNFKEQ. The CDR3 runs 17 residues. Here the CDR3 DNA reads TGTGCCAGCAGCCAAGACGCACCCTCTAGGGTCACCGGGGAGCTGTTTTTT. Residues: CASSQDAPSRVTGELFF.